This T cell receptor (beta chain) was obtained from a study of shared clonotypes between healthy human individuals. Donors included only healthy HIV-negative adults lacking recent acute infections or vaccinations. Within Nashville, Tennessee resided all donors, each a Caucasian adult. In replicate PCRs of sorted subsets, approximately 210 ng DNA, approximately 28,000 T cell genomes, was used. In the study's own analysis: Quality scores were absent from the junction-only immunoSEQ sequences, so filtering differed. Sequenced by immunoSEQ multiplex PCR; TCRdb stores in-frame clones only, minus some. The DNA was the basis for D and trimming; V, J and clone size are from that table. The sample includes 2 million to 3 million clones, under 95% seen only once; the top ten take about 0.39%. CDR3 length: 11 amino acids. V shed 6 bases and J 8 bases; nucleotides not matched to a gene: 4. CDR1 MNHEY and CDR2 SVGAGI come from the germline V gene.

This receptor was taken from a young man in good health. Some clones in this sample may be carry-over from other donors' samples. The chain links TRBV6-5 to TRBJ2-7, with TRBD1 matching over 7 bases. The specimen was naive CD4+ T cells from PBMCs. The sample's subset: CD45RA+ positively selected. CDR3 bases: TGTGCCAGCAGCACAGGGGCCCAGCAGTACTTC. It codes for CASSTGAQQYF.